Presented here are 21 T cell receptor beta chains from one specimen sequenced in a study of blood T cell repertoires in COVID-19. Produced via immunoSEQ multiplex PCR; TCRdb's table is partial and in-frame only. The sample yields about 250,000 clones, 82% seen once. The sample taken for sequencing was peripheral blood. Every receptor here comes from a woman aged 80 or older with active or convalescent COVID-19.

V usage is TRBV3-1 (or the pseudogene TRBV3-2) and J usage is TRBJ1-6, with D unclear. This CDR3 has 14 amino acids. V lost 6 bases and J lost 6, with 12 bases in between. From germline, CDR1 is LGHDT and CDR2 YNNKEL (reference sequence). As DNA, the CDR3 is TGTGCCAGCAGGTCTCGGGAATCTAATTCACCCCTCCACTTT. Its protein product is CASRSRESNSPLHF.

The chain couples TRBV27 to TRBJ1-2; 7 nucleotides match TRBD1. Germline V gene sequence: CDR1 MNHEY, CDR2 SMNVEV (reference sequence). V was pared by 4 bases and J by 7 bases, with 15 bases of the junction left unmatched. The CDR3 spans 16 residues. The CDR3 here is CASSSVIDRVRGGYTF. As DNA, the CDR3 is TGTGCCAGCAGTTCGGTTATCGACAGGGTCAGGGGTGGCTACACCTTC.

The chain recombines TRBV6-5 with TRBJ1-6, with unresolved D. In germline, CDR1 is MNHEY, CDR2 SVGAGI. With 6 bases removed from V and 6 bases from J, the gap between germline ends came to 15 bases. The CDR3 has 15 residues. CDR3 sequence (DNA): TGTGCCAGCAGCGCCGGTGGGAGGGCTAATTCACCCCTCCACTTT. It translates to CASSAGGRANSPLHF.

The chain couples TRBV6-1 to TRBJ2-7; possibly TRBD2 for D (5 bases). Germline CDR1 is MNHNS and CDR2 is SASEGT. This CDR3 has 14 amino acids. The germline V and J ends were trimmed by 1 base and 5 bases, with 12 bases remaining between them. CDR3 sequence (DNA): TGTGCCAGCAGTGAAGGATTGGACTTGAACGAGCAGTACTTC. Translated: CASSEGLDLNEQYF.

The genes are TRBV18 and TRBJ2-3; D gene ambiguous. Trimming stripped 0 bases from V and 1 base from J, with 5 bases between. CDR1 KGHSH and CDR2 LQKENI come from the germline V gene. The CDR3 has 14 residues. CDR3 amino acids: CASSPPIRTDTQYF. Written as DNA, the CDR3 is TGTGCCAGCTCACCACCTATCCGCACAGATACGCAGTATTTT.

This clone was seen a few times. The V and J genes are TRBV10-3 and TRBJ1-4; unclear D gene. Per germline, CDR1 ENHRY and CDR2 SYGVKD. Trimming took off 8 bases at V and 5 bases at J, with 6 bases between the two ends. This CDR3 region has 11 residues. CDR3 residues: CAIRENEKLFF. In nucleotides, the CDR3 is TGTGCCATCCGGGAAAATGAAAAACTGTTTTTT.

This clone was observed a few times. V and J are TRBV3-1 (or the pseudogene TRBV3-2) and TRBJ2-1, with 7 bases fitting TRBD1. Germline CDR1 reads LGHDT; CDR2 reads YNNKEL (reference sequence). This CDR3 contains 14 residues. V trimming: 8 bases; J trimming: 4 bases; junction bases outside the gene matches: 8. In DNA form, the CDR3 reads TGTGCCAGCGGACCAGGGGGTGGATACAATGAGCAGTTCTTC. Residues: CASGPGGGYNEQFF.

This clone has more than one count but fewer than ten. The genes are TRBV6-5 and TRBJ1-3; D may be TRBD1 (5 bases). V lost 8 bases to trimming and J lost 1 base, with 9 bases between them. The CDR3 has 13 residues. CDR1 and CDR2 from the germline V gene are MNHEY and SVGAGI. CDR3 nucleotides: TGTGCCAGCGCAGGGTCGTCTGGAAACACCATATATTTT. Translating it yields CASAGSSGNTIYF.

This clone was counted only a few times. The chain is built from TRBV7-6 and TRBJ1-5, with TRBD1 as a possible D gene (5 bases). The CDR3 is made up of 15 amino acids. From germline, CDR1 is SGHVS and CDR2 FNYEAQ. V lost 1 base and J 4 bases, leaving 11 bases between the germline ends. Here the CDR3 reads CASSLGQFDNQPQHF. CDR3 DNA sequence: TGTGCCAGCAGCTTAGGACAGTTCGATAATCAGCCCCAGCATTTT. Using reference TRBV7-6 and TRBJ1-5 for the parts outside the CDR3, the full variable domain is GAGVSQSPRYKVTKRGQDVALRCDPISGHVSLYWYRQALGQGPEFLTYFNYEAQQDKSGLPNDRFSAERPEGSISTLTIQRTEQRDSAMYRCASSLGQFDNQPQHFGDGTRLSIL.

The chain employs TRBV29-1 and TRBJ1-2; no reliable D call. This CDR3 has 12 residues. From germline, CDR1 is SQVTM and CDR2 ANQGSEA. Trimming removed 3 bases at V and 8 bases at J, with 13 bases between. The CDR3, as DNA: TGCAGCGTTGAGGTTCAACCCGGGGGCTACACCTTC. Residues: CSVEVQPGGYTF. Based on the CDR3 plus reference TRBV29-1 and TRBJ1-2, the full variable domain is SAVISQKPSRDICQRGTSLTIQCQVDSQVTMMFWYRQQPGQSLTLIATANQGSEATYESGFVIDKFPISRPNLTFSTLTVSNMSPEDSSIYLCSVEVQPGGYTFGSGTRLTVV.

The genes are TRBV19 and TRBJ1-6; TRBD1 matches at 9 bases. The V segment lost 5 bases and the J segment 7 bases; nucleotides outside the gene matches: 15. This CDR3 region has 18 residues. CDR1 and CDR2 from the germline V gene are LNHDA and SQIVND (reference sequence). The CDR3 spells CASSHQTIRTGDNSPLHF. The CDR3, as DNA: TGTGCCAGTAGTCACCAGACTATCAGGACAGGGGACAATTCACCCCTCCACTTT.

The chain carries TRBV28 and TRBJ2-1, with 9 bases aligning to TRBD1. CDR3 length: 15 residues. V shed 5 bases and J 3 bases; nucleotides not matched to a gene: 5. The germline gives CDR1 MDHEN, CDR2 SYDVKM. In DNA form, the CDR3 reads TGTGCCAGCAGTCCTGGGGACAGGGACTACAATGAGCAGTTCTTC. It translates to CASSPGDRDYNEQFF.

The rearrangement uses TRBV9 and TRBJ2-5; 8 nucleotides agree with TRBD1. This CDR3 contains 15 residues. V was pared by 0 bases and J by 5 bases, with 6 bases of the junction left unmatched. Per the germline V gene, CDR1 is SGDLS and CDR2 is YYNGEE. The DNA for the CDR3 is TGTGCCAGCAGCGTAGGGGCAGGGGGCAGGGAGACCCAGTACTTC. Its protein product is CASSVGAGGRETQYF.

The V and J genes are TRBV4-1 and TRBJ1-1; weak D call: TRBD1 (6 bases). CDR1 and CDR2 (germline): MGHRA, YSYEKL. The CDR3 runs 17 residues. V lost 1 base and J 5 bases, leaving 20 bases between the germline ends. The CDR3 reads CASSQVLGGAVGTEAFF. The CDR3, as DNA: TGCGCCAGCAGCCAAGTACTAGGGGGGGCGGTGGGTACTGAAGCTTTCTTT.

The gene calls are TRBV2 and TRBJ2-1, with a weak D call TRBD1 (5 bases). Germline V gene data show CDR1 as SNHLY and CDR2 as FYNNEI. This CDR3 region has 14 residues. V was pared by 7 bases and J by 0 bases, with 10 bases between. The CDR3 region has the DNA TGTGCCAGCAAGGGGCGAAGCTCCTACAATGAGCAGTTCTTC. Its protein is CASKGRSSYNEQFF.

The chain links TRBV5-1 to TRBJ1-4, with TRBD1 matching 7 bases. Germline V gives CDR1 SGHRS, CDR2 YFSETQ. CDR3 length equals 15 residues. The trim removed 4 bases at V and 6 bases at J, leaving 9 bases unmatched. CDR3 residues: CASSHTRGLDEKLFF. The CDR3 DNA reads as TGCGCCAGCAGCCACACGAGGGGGCTGGATGAAAAACTGTTTTTT.

This clone was seen a few times. The chain joins TRBV6-6 to TRBJ1-2; tentatively, D is TRBD1 (5 bases). Per the germline V gene, CDR1 is MNHNY and CDR2 is SVGAGI (reference sequence). The CDR3 is made up of 15 amino acids. The V end lost 4 bases, the J end lost 1 base, and 13 bases lay between the germline ends. CDR3 sequence: CASSSRQTLNYGYTF. The CDR3 DNA sequence: TGTGCCAGCAGTTCCCGACAGACCCTTAACTATGGCTACACCTTC.

The genes are TRBV19 and TRBJ2-3, with 8 bases that match TRBD2. This CDR3 is 16 amino acids long. V was clipped by 5 bases and J by 2 bases; unmatched bases: 9. Germline V gene lookup returns CDR1 LNHDA and CDR2 SQIVND (reference sequence). CDR3 sequence: CASSLRIAGFTDTQYF. CDR3 bases: TGTGCCAGTAGTCTCAGAATAGCGGGGTTCACAGATACGCAGTATTTT.

The chain recombines TRBV5-4 with TRBJ1-4, with TRBD1 identical over 7 bases. This CDR3 is built from 14 residues. Germline CDR1 and CDR2: SGHNT and YYREEE (reference sequence). Unmatched junction bases numbered 6, after V lost 3 bases and J lost 7 bases. The CDR3: CASSSTGRSEKLFF. CDR3 nucleotides: TGTGCCAGCAGCTCGACAGGGAGGAGTGAAAAACTGTTTTTT.

This clone was found once. The chain carries TRBV28 and TRBJ1-5; 8 nucleotides agree with TRBD1. J gave up 1 base and V 6 bases, and 5 bases lay outside the gene matches. The CDR3 consists of 15 residues. Per the germline V gene, CDR1 is MDHEN and CDR2 is SYDVKM. CDR3 sequence: CASRKQGGSNQPQHF. The DNA for the CDR3 is TGTGCCAGCAGAAAACAGGGGGGGAGCAATCAGCCCCAGCATTTT.

The chain links TRBV28 to TRBJ1-6, with D perhaps TRBD1 (5 bases). Germline assignment: CDR1 MDHEN and CDR2 SYDVKM. The V end was cut by 3 bases, the J end by 0 bases, with 9 bases between. CDR3 length: 16 amino acids. Here the CDR3 reads CASSFRETSYNSPLHF. In nucleotides, the CDR3 is TGTGCCAGCAGTTTCAGGGAAACCTCCTATAATTCACCCCTCCACTTT.